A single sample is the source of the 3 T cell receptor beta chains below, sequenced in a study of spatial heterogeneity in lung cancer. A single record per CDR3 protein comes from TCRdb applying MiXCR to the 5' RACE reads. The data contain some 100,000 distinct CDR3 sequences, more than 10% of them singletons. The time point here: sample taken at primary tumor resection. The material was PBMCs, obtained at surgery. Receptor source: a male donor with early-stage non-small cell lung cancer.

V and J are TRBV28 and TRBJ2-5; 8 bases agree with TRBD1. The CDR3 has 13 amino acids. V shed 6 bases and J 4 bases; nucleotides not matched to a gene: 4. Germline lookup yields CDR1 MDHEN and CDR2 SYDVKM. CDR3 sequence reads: CASSRGRGETQYF. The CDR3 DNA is TGTGCCAGCAGCAGGGGGCGCGGAGAGACCCAGTACTTC.

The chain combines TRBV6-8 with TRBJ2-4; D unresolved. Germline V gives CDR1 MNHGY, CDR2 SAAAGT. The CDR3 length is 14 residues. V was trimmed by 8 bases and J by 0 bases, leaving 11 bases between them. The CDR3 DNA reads TGTGCCAGCGAAAAAAGGGAAGCCAAAAACATTCAGTACTTC. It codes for CASEKREAKNIQYF.

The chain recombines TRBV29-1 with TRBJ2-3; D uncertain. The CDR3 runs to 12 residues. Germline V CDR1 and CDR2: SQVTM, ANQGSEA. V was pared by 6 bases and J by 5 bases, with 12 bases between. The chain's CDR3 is CSVSQGRDTQYF. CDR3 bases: TGCAGCGTCAGTCAAGGCAGAGATACGCAGTATTTT.